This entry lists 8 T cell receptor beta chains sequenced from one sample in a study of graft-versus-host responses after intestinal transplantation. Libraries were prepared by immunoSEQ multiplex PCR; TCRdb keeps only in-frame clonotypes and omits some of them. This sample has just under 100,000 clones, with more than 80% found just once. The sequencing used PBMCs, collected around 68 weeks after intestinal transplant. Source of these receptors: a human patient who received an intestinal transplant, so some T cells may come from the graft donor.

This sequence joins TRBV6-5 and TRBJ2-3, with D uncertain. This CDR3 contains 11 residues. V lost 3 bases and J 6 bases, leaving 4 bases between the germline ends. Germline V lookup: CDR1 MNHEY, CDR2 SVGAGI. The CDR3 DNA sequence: TGTGCCAGCAGTTATTCCGATACGCAGTATTTT. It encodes CASSYSDTQYF.

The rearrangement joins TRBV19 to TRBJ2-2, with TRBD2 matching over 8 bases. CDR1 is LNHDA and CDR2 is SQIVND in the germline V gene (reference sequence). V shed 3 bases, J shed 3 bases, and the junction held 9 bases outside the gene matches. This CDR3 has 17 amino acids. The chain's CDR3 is CASSIPVGSGDTGELFF. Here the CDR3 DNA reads TGTGCCAGTAGTATCCCCGTTGGTAGCGGGGACACCGGGGAGCTGTTTTTT.

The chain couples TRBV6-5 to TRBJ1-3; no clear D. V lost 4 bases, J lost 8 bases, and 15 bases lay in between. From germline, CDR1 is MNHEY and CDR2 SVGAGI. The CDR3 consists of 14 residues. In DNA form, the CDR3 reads TGTGCCAGCAGTTTGGGGTCTCCAAGGGACACCATATATTTT. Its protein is CASSLGSPRDTIYF.

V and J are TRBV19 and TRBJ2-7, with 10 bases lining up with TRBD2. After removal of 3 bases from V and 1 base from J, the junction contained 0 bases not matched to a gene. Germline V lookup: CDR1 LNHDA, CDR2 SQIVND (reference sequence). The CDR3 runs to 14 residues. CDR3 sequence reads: CASSMGLASYEQYF. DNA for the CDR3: TGTGCCAGTAGTATGGGACTAGCGTCCTACGAGCAGTACTTC. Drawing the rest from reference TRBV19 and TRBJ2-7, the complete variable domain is DGGITQSPKYLFRKEGQNVTLSCEQNLNHDAMYWYRQDPGQGLRLIYYSQIVNDFQKGDIAEGYSVSREKKESFPLTVTSAQKNPTAFYLCASSMGLASYEQYFGPGTRLTVT.

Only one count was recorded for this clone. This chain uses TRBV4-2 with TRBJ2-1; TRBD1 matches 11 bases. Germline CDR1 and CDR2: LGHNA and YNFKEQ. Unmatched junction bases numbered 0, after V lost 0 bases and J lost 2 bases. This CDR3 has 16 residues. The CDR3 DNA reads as TGTGCCAGCAGCCAAGAGGGACAGGGGGCCTACAATGAGCAGTTCTTC. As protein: CASSQEGQGAYNEQFF.

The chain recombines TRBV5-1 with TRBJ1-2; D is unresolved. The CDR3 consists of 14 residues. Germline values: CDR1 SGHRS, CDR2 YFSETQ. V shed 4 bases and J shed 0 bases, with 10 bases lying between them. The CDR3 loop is CASSRAGANYGYTF. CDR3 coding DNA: TGCGCCAGCAGCCGTGCCGGAGCTAACTATGGCTACACCTTC.

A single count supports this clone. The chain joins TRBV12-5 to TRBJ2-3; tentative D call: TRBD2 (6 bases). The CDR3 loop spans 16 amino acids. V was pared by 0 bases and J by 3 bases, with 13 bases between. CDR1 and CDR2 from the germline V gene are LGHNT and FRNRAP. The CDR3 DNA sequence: TGTGCTAGTGGTTTGGTAGTCGGCGGGGTGACAGATACGCAGTATTTT. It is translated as CASGLVVGGVTDTQYF.

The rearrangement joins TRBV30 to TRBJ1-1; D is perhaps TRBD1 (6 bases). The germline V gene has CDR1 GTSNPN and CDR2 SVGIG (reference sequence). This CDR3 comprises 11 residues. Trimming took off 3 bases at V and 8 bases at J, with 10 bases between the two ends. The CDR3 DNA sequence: TGTGCCTGGAGCCCCGACAGGGAAGCTTTCTTT. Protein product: CAWSPDREAFF.